Following are 18 T cell receptor beta chains from one sample sequenced in a study of CD8 T cells in ankylosing spondylitis. TCRdb called the 5' RACE reads again in MiXCR, with one record for every CDR3 protein. This sample carries 700,000 to 1,000,000 distinct CDR3 sequences, about 12% of them seen once, and the ten largest clones take about 0.49%. These receptors' antigens are unknown. Study results and limitations: Within ankylosing spondylitis blood, a TCR beta motif made up of eight or nine highly homologous variants appeared to be characteristic.

The sequenced sample consisted of blood, either unsorted or a sorted T cell fraction (not recorded which). Receptor source: a male donor with ankylosing spondylitis.

This clonotype was seen ten or more times. The gene calls are TRBV6-1 and TRBJ1-4, with a tentative D call TRBD1 (5 bases). The germline CDR1 and CDR2 sequences are MNHNS and SASEGT. The V and J ends lost 4 bases and 4 bases respectively, with 7 bases between them. The length of the CDR3 is 13 residues. CDR3 in DNA: TGTGCCAGCAGTGGACAGCTTAATGAAAAACTGTTTTTT. Translated: CASSGQLNEKLFF.

This clonotype turned up a few times. Germline is not matched at one junction end, which may reflect a read error. The J gene is TRBJ2-1, the V gene TRBV9; 10 nucleotides agree with TRBD2. The CDR3 sequence is 15 residues long. Germline values: CDR1 SGDLS, CDR2 YYNGEE. CDR3 residues: CASRVAGGPYNEQFF. The CDR3 DNA sequence: TGTGCCAGCAGGGTAGCGGGAGGACCCTACAATGAGCAGTTCTTC.

This clonotype occurred once. This chain uses TRBV5-1 with TRBJ1-2; D not resolved. Germline V gives CDR1 SGHRS, CDR2 YFSETQ. The CDR3 extends over 13 amino acids. The V end was cut by 4 bases, the J end by 6 bases, with 13 bases between. DNA of the CDR3: TGCGCCAGCAGCAGGAGGGAGGTGGATGGCTACACCTTC. Protein product: CASSRREVDGYTF.

The V gene is TRBV28, the J gene TRBJ2-7, with 9 bases fitting TRBD2. In germline, CDR1 is MDHEN, CDR2 SYDVKM. Losses at the gene ends were 3 bases for V and 0 bases for J; bases not matched to a gene: 15. The CDR3 runs 19 residues. The CDR3 spells CASSLGAGSGSPTSYEQYF. CDR3 bases: TGTGCCAGCAGTTTGGGGGCAGGTAGCGGGAGTCCCACCTCCTACGAGCAGTACTTC.

In its sample, this clonotype was seen many times. This chain uses TRBV5-1 with TRBJ1-1; TRBD1 might be the D (5 bases). The length of the CDR3 is 14 residues. Germline loops: CDR1 SGHRS, CDR2 YFSETQ. With 5 bases removed from V and 6 bases from J, the gap between germline ends came to 17 bases. Here the CDR3 DNA reads TGCGCCAGCAGACCTGCCCCAGGGAGTCCTGAAGCTTTCTTT. Translating it yields CASRPAPGSPEAFF.

This clonotype was found a few times. The chain uses TRBV5-1 and TRBJ2-5; D is undetermined. CDR3 length: 10 residues. Germline V gene data show CDR1 as SGHRS and CDR2 as YFSETQ. V was shortened by 0 bases and J by 9 bases, with 3 bases between the two germline ends. The CDR3 sequence is CASSLVAQYF. Written as DNA, the CDR3 is TGCGCCAGCAGCTTGGTGGCCCAGTACTTC.

V usage is TRBV7-2 and J usage is TRBJ2-7; D is unresolved. The CDR3 has 14 amino acids. In germline, CDR1 is SGHTA, CDR2 FQGNSA. V was clipped by 4 bases and J by 9 bases, with 19 bases between them. The DNA of the CDR3 is TGTGCCAGCAGCTCCTCAAGTTCGGTCGCTGCGCAGTACTTC. Its translation: CASSSSSSVAAQYF.

V is TRBV28 and J is TRBJ2-4; no firm D call. The germline gives CDR1 MDHEN, CDR2 SYDVKM. The V and J ends lost 5 bases and 0 bases respectively, with 8 bases between them. This CDR3 is built from 14 residues. The CDR3 reads CASSESLAKNIQYF. CDR3 nucleotides: TGTGCCAGCAGTGAGAGTCTAGCCAAAAACATTCAGTACTTC.

This clonotype was found a few times. The chain carries TRBV4-3 and TRBJ2-5; D uncertain. The V gene's germline CDR1 is LGHNA and CDR2 YSLEER. Trimming left V 2 bases short and J 4 bases short, with 8 bases between. The CDR3 has 13 amino acids. The CDR3 here is CASSQRSRETQYF. CDR3 bases: TGCGCCAGCAGCCAAAGATCTAGAGAGACCCAGTACTTC.

The V gene is TRBV24-1, the J gene TRBJ2-5, with TRBD2 matching over 7 bases. This CDR3 is built from 14 residues. CDR1 is KGHDR and CDR2 is SFDVKD in the germline V gene. V lost 2 bases, J lost 5 bases, and 4 bases stayed unmatched. The CDR3 sequence: CATSDSGRAETQYF. CDR3 sequence (DNA): TGTGCCACCAGTGATTCAGGGAGGGCGGAGACCCAGTACTTC.

This clonotype came up a few times. V is TRBV20-1 and J is TRBJ2-1, with a weak D call TRBD1 (6 bases). The V gene lost 6 bases and the J gene lost 5 bases, with 14 bases spanning the gap. CDR3 length: 13 amino acids. Germline CDR1 is DFQATT and CDR2 is SNEGSKA (reference sequence). The CDR3 region is CSAYRVMNNEQFF. Written as DNA, the CDR3 is TGCAGTGCCTACAGGGTTATGAACAATGAGCAGTTCTTC.

This chain uses TRBV29-1 with TRBJ1-2; 8 bases are a match to TRBD1. The CDR3 extends over 14 amino acids. Germline V gene sequence: CDR1 SQVTM, CDR2 ANQGSEA. Unmatched junction bases numbered 9, after V lost 4 bases and J lost 5 bases. The DNA for the CDR3 is TGCAGCGTTGGACCGCTCGGGACAGGTTATGGCTACACCTTC. Translating gives CSVGPLGTGYGYTF.

The J gene is TRBJ2-5, the V gene TRBV4-2; TRBD2 might be the D (6 bases). Germline lookup yields CDR1 LGHNA and CDR2 YNFKEQ. The CDR3 extends over 14 amino acids. V shed 1 base and J shed 5 bases, with 11 bases lying between them. CDR3 sequence reads: CASSQVAGRETQYF. The CDR3 coding sequence is TGTGCCAGCAGCCAAGTGGCGGGGAGGGAGACCCAGTACTTC.

This clonotype was seen many times. This rearrangement joins TRBV29-1 to TRBJ2-2; possible D gene TRBD2, 5 bases. V lost 4 bases, J lost 1 base, and 7 bases lay in between. Germline assignment: CDR1 SQVTM and CDR2 ANQGSEA. The CDR3 covers 13 residues. CDR3 bases: TGCAGCGTTGGCGGAGGGAACACCGGGGAGCTGTTTTTT. This translates into CSVGGGNTGELFF.

The chain employs TRBV5-1 and TRBJ2-3; D is ambiguous. Deletions cut 5 bases from V and 2 bases from J, with 9 bases between. The germline V gene has CDR1 SGHRS and CDR2 YFSETQ. The CDR3 sequence is 13 residues long. The CDR3 DNA follows: TGCGCCAGCAGACAAACAGCCACAGATACGCAGTATTTT. Its translation: CASRQTATDTQYF.

There are a few counts of this clonotype. This chain uses TRBV3-1 with TRBJ2-1; 8 nucleotides match TRBD2. Germline V gene lookup returns CDR1 LGHDT and CDR2 YNNKEL (reference sequence). The length of the CDR3 is 14 residues. After removal of 5 bases from V and 10 bases from J, the junction contained 10 bases not matched to a gene. DNA for the CDR3: TGTGCCAGCAGCTTATCAGCGGGAGAGGGCGAGCAGTTCTTC. It yields the protein CASSLSAGEGEQFF.

This clonotype was found many times. This chain joins TRBV4-3 and TRBJ1-5; D is perhaps TRBD1 (5 bases). CDR1 and CDR2 (germline): LGHNA, YSLEER. V was trimmed by 0 bases and J by 7 bases, leaving 10 bases between them. The CDR3 has 14 residues. CDR3 protein: CASSQEGWGQPQHF. The CDR3 DNA is TGCGCCAGCAGCCAAGAGGGGTGGGGGCAGCCCCAGCATTTT.

This clonotype was detected a few times. V and J are TRBV5-1 and TRBJ1-1; D call uncertain. The CDR3 has 14 amino acids. Trimming removed 4 bases at V and 3 bases at J, with 13 bases between. In germline, CDR1 is SGHRS, CDR2 YFSETQ. The chain's CDR3 is CASSPHPGDTEAFF. The CDR3 bases are TGCGCCAGCAGCCCACACCCTGGGGACACTGAAGCTTTCTTT.